The 5 T cell receptor beta chains in this list originate from one sample, sequenced in a study of T-cell memory formation after mild COVID-19. In TCRdb, the 5' RACE reads were re-called with MiXCR into one record per CDR3 protein. The sample includes hundreds of thousands of distinct CDR3 sequences, roughly 18% of them seen just once. Sample: PBMCs or a T cell subset sorted from them (not recorded which). These receptors originate from an adult woman who had mild COVID-19 (a few samples of this study predate the infection). Cell type and time point are not known.

A single count supports this clonotype. The rearrangement uses TRBV4-1 and TRBJ1-2, with TRBD1 matching over 7 bases. The CDR3 runs to 16 residues. V shed 6 bases, J shed 6 bases, and the junction held 16 bases outside the gene matches. The germline V gene encodes CDR1 MGHRA and CDR2 YSYEKL. CDR3 amino acids: CASRRQGFGSEDGYTF. For the CDR3, the DNA is TGCGCCAGCAGAAGACAGGGATTTGGGAGTGAGGATGGCTACACCTTC.

The chain links TRBV6-2 or TRBV6-3 to TRBJ2-1; 9 positions agree with TRBD2. The ends lost 7 bases at V and 2 bases at J; junction bases unmatched: 3. The CDR3 totals 14 residues. The germline V gene encodes CDR1 MNHEY and CDR2 SVGEGT. CDR3 sequence reads: CASKAGGAYNEQFF. The CDR3 coding sequence is TGTGCCAGCAAAGCGGGAGGCGCCTACAATGAGCAGTTCTTC.

In regard to this clonotype: The germline gene is not matched at one end of the junction; a read error may be the cause. V and J are TRBV7-3 and TRBJ2-3, with TRBD2 matching over 9 bases. The CDR3 consists of 17 residues. The germline V gene has CDR1 SGHTA and CDR2 FQGTGA. The CDR3 DNA reads TGTGCCAGCACCTTATGCCCTCCGGGACTAGCACAAGATACGCAGTATTTT. Its translation is CASTLCPPGLAQDTQYF.

Only a few counts were recorded for this clonotype. This rearrangement joins TRBV7-9 to TRBJ2-7; the match to TRBD2 covers 11 bases. There are 18 residues in the CDR3. The germline V gene has CDR1 SEHNR and CDR2 FQNEAQ (reference sequence). After removal of 5 bases from V and 4 bases from J, the junction contained 16 bases not matched to a gene. This CDR3 is CASSPTGLADTGLYEQYF. The CDR3 nucleotides are TGTGCCAGCAGCCCGACGGGACTAGCGGACACAGGACTTTACGAGCAGTACTTC.

The gene calls are TRBV18 and TRBJ2-7; 9 positions match TRBD1. Unmatched junction bases numbered 6, after V lost 8 bases and J lost 1 base. Germline V gene data show CDR1 as KGHSH and CDR2 as LQKENI. The CDR3 contains 14 residues. CDR3 sequence: CASTRDRASYEQYF. CDR3 bases: TGTGCCAGCACCCGGGACAGGGCATCCTACGAGCAGTACTTC.